The clone carrying this TCR beta chain showed up many times. This entry belongs to a study of human T cells and chemical hapten exposure. The overall study: A 2 cm by 2 cm inner upper arm patch received 2% DPC for sensitization.

Noted time point: patch test 2, 6 weeks after DPC sensitization. The treatment: therapeutic diphenylcyclopropenone sensitization with weekly scalp DPC. The CDR3 length is 15 residues. Germline lookup yields CDR1 KGHSH and CDR2 LQKENI. V was pared by 3 bases and J by 5 bases, with 11 bases between. The library gave individual cDNA molecules unique molecular identifiers. MiXCR, applied by TCRdb to the RACE reads, yields one record per CDR3 protein. This sample has about 110,000 distinct CDR3 sequences; 9.2% occur once, and the top ten carry approximately 3%. Specimen: whole blood, collected in connection with sensitization to the hapten diphenylcyclopropenone (DPC). This TCR derives from a woman between 40 and 50 years old with alopecia areata. Some clones in this sample may be carry-over from other donors' samples. This chain uses TRBV18 with TRBJ1-6; no reliable D call. This chain's CDR3 is CASSPEGVDNSPLHF. The CDR3 DNA reads TGTGCCAGCTCACCCGAGGGAGTGGATAATTCACCCCTCCACTTT.